This TCR beta chain stems from a study of shared clonotypes between healthy human individuals. This table comes from immunoSEQ multiplex PCR, and its TCRdb copy is limited to in-frame clones, with some not included. The table includes over 1.5 million clones, approximately 98% detected once. The sample holds one count of this clone. The CDR3 runs 14 residues. Germline assignment: CDR1 ENHRY and CDR2 SYGVKD. Between the trimmed V and J ends, which lost 8 bases and 3 bases, there was a span of 13 bases. Sequencing was done on a sample of naive CD4+ T cells sorted from blood. Sample subset: CD45RA+ positively selected. The chain uses TRBV10-3 and TRBJ2-2; tentative D call: TRBD2 (7 bases). The clonotype originates from a man aged 30 to 39 in good health. The CDR3 bases are TGTGCCATCGGGGGGGCTAGTCACACCGGGGAGCTGTTTTTT. It yields the protein CAIGGASHTGELFF.